This T cell receptor beta chain is from a study of cytomegalovirus exposure and HLA in healthy donors. Study-level information: It was reported in a later analysis that the roughly 120 validation repertoires used the same platform as the 650 to 800 first-cohort repertoires.

About this clone itself: Its antigen is unidentified.

The ends were cut back, 5 bases at V and 0 bases at J, with 11 bases in the middle. The length of the CDR3 is 15 residues. CDR1 and CDR2 (germline): SGHRS, YFSETQ. Sequenced by immunoSEQ multiplex PCR; TCRdb stores in-frame clones only, minus some. Among about 110,000 clones listed, roughly nine tenths were seen once. Points from the study as a whole: Reported performance of the classifier showed diagnosis of cytomegalovirus status with high specificity and sensitivity. First-cohort TCR clusters were later found to tend to co-occur in the roughly 120 validation repertoires. Testing in vitro showed a few CMV-associated chains specific for CMV antigens.

This sequence originates from a woman aged 18-30 years in good health and CMV-seropositive. Sequenced material: PBMCs. The gene calls are TRBV5-1 and TRBJ2-2, with D possibly TRBD2 on 6 matching bases. DNA for the CDR3: TGCGCCAGCAGACTCACTAGCCCGAACACCGGGGAGCTGTTTTTT. Its translation is CASRLTSPNTGELFF.